This T cell receptor beta chain was retrieved from a study of regulatory T cells in long-lasting Graves disease. Study in general: Over-5-year antithyroid drug use with positive TSH receptor antibodies defined persistent Graves' disease in the study. Study observations and caveats: Persistent disease samples used TRBV28, TRBJ1-2 and TRBJ2-5 preferentially. For persistent Graves' patients, TCR diversity was lower than for newly diagnosed ones.

With V trimmed by 5 bases and J by 4 bases, 4 bases remained unmatched. The germline V gene has CDR1 SEHNR and CDR2 FQNEAQ (reference sequence). This CDR3 is 14 amino acids long. Stated time point: persistent/refractory GD, antithyroid drugs over 5 years with positive TRAb. Generation of the TCR library employed RNA extracted from PBMCs. The table lists this clonotype with a few counts. The antigen remains unidentified. Combining iRepertoire HTBI primers with Arm-PCR of CDR3 regions, the authors built TCR beta libraries. MiXCR, run by TCRdb on the multiplex PCR reads, gives a single entry per CDR3 protein. The table includes a few hundred thousand distinct CDR3 sequences, over 20% detected once.

The sample in question was peripheral blood mononuclear cells (PBMCs), obtained when the disease was refractory, from a patient treated with antithyroid drugs. The V call is TRBV7-9, the J call TRBJ1-3; the match to TRBD1 covers 8 bases. The sequence was obtained from a female donor with Graves disease. The CDR3 reads CASSPQGAGNTIYF. DNA for the CDR3: TGTGCCAGCAGCCCTCAGGGGGCCGGAAACACCATATATTTT.